This T cell receptor beta chain was identified during a study of blood T cell repertoires in COVID-19. Study details: Some COVID-19 samples were acute and others convalescent; all came from the United States, Italy and Spain. Sources were T cells, B-cell-depleted T cells, or PBMCs; the material itself was cDNA or gDNA.

This CDR3 comprises 16 residues. Germline V gene sequence: CDR1 MGHRA, CDR2 YSYEKL. Trimming cost V 2 bases and J 12 bases; bases outside gene matches: 14. Original data processing: Estimated nucleated cell counts came from reference gene primer amplification. The data were produced by immunoSEQ multiplex PCR, yet TCRdb's version contains in-frame clones alone and is incomplete. D and trimming were read from the DNA, whereas the V and J calls and clone size are those reported in that table. Altogether about 130,000 clones are present, more than 70% being singletons, with the ten largest covering 1.9%.

This rearrangement joins TRBV4-1 to TRBJ2-1; TRBD2 aligns across 9 bases. This clonotype was sampled from a man in his 70s with acute or convalescent COVID-19. The sequenced material came from peripheral blood. CDR3: CASSQTSSGVHTGQFF. The CDR3, as DNA: TGCGCCAGCAGCCAAACCTCTAGCGGGGTTCATACAGGGCAGTTCTTC.